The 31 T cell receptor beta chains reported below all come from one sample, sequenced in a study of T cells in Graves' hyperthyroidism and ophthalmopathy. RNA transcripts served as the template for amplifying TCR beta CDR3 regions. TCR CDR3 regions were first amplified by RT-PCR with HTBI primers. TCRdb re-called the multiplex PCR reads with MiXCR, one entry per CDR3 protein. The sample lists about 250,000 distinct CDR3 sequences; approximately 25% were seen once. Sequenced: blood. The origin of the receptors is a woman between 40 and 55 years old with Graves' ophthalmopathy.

This CDR3 reads CASSFKGSHTEAFF. As DNA, the CDR3 is TGTGCCAGCAGTTTTAAGGGGTCCCACACTGAAGCTTTCTTT. This chain links TRBV12-3 or TRBV12-4 with TRBJ1-1; maybe TRBD1 (5 bases). The germline V and J ends were trimmed by 3 bases and 3 bases, with 11 bases remaining between them. CDR3 length equals 14 residues.

This CDR3 reads CASRVSARGSGEREQYF. CDR3 DNA sequence: TGCGCCAGCAGGGTTTCTGCAAGGGGTTCGGGAGAGAGAGAGCAGTACTTC. V gene TRBV5-1 combines with J gene TRBJ2-7; D might be TRBD2 (6 bases). V was cut by 5 bases and J by 7 bases, with 28 bases left in between. The CDR3 totals 17 residues. Germline CDR1 is SGHRS and CDR2 is YFSETQ.

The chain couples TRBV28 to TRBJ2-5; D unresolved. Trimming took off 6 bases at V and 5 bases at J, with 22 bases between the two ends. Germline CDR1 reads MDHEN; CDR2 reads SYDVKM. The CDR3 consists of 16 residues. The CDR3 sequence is CASRGRLGSHRETQYF. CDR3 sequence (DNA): TGTGCCAGCAGAGGAAGACTCGGAAGCCACCGGGAGACCCAGTACTTC.

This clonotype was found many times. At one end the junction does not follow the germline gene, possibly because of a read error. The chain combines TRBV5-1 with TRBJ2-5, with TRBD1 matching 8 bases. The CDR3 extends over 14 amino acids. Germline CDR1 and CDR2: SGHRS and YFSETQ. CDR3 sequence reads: CASSSGQGRETQYF. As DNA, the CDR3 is TGTGCCAGCAGTTCAGGACAGGGCCGAGAGACCCAGTACTTC.

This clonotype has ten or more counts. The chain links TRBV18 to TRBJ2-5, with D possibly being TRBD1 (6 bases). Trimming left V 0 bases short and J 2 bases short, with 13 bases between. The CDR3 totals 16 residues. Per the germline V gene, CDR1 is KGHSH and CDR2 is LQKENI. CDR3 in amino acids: CASSPPMGALQETQYF. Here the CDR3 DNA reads TGTGCCAGCTCACCACCGATGGGGGCGCTACAAGAGACCCAGTACTTC.

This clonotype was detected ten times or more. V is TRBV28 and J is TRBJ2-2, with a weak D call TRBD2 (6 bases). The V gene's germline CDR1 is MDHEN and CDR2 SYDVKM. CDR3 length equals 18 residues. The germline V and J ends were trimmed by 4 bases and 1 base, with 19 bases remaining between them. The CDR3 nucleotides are TGTGCCAGCAGTTCGGGGGAGCTCCCTACAAAGAACACCGGGGAGCTGTTTTTT. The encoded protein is CASSSGELPTKNTGELFF.

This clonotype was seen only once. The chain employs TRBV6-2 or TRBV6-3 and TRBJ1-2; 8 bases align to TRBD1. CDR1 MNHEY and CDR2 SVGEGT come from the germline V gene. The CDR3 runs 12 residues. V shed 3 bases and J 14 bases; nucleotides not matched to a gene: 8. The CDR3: CASSYSQGALTF. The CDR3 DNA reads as TGTGCCAGCAGTTATAGTCAGGGGGCGCTTACCTTC.

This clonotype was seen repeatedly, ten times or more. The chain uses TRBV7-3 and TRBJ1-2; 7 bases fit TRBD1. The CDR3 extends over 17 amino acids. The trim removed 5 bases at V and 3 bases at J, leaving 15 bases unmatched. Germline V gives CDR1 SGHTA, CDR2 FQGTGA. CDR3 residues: CASSPLFRGRKYYGYTF. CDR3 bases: TGTGCCAGCAGCCCCCTTTTTAGGGGGCGGAAGTACTATGGCTACACCTTC.

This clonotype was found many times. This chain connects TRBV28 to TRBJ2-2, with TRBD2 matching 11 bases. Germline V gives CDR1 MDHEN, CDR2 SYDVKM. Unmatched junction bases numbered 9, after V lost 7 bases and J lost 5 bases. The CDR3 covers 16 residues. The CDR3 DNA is TGTGCCAGCACCCCACTAGCGGGAGATGGAACCGGGGAGCTGTTTTTT. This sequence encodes CASTPLAGDGTGELFF.

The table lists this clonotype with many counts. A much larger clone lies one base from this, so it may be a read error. CDR3 loop: CASSLTPAGGEGTQYF. CDR3 sequence (DNA): TGTGCCAGCAGCTTGACCCCGGCAGGGGGCGAAGGGACCCAGTACTTC. The chain carries TRBV5-5 and TRBJ2-5; 8 nucleotides agree with TRBD1. The germline gives CDR1 SGHKS, CDR2 YYEKEE (reference sequence). The CDR3 sequence is 16 residues long. V shed 1 base and J 7 bases; nucleotides not matched to a gene: 12.

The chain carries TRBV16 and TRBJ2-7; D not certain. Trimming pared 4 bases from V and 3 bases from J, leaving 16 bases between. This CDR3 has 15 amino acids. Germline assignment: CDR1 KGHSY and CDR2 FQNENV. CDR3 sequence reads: CASSRRQDGVYEQYF. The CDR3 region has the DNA TGTGCCAGCAGCCGCCGTCAGGATGGGGTCTACGAGCAGTACTTC.

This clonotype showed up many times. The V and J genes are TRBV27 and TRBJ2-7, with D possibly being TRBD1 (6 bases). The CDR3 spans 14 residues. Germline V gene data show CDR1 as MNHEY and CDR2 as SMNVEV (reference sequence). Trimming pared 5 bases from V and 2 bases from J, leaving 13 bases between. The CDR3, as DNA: TGTGCCAGCAGTACTCTGGACAGAGCCTACGAGCAGTACTTC. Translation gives CASSTLDRAYEQYF.

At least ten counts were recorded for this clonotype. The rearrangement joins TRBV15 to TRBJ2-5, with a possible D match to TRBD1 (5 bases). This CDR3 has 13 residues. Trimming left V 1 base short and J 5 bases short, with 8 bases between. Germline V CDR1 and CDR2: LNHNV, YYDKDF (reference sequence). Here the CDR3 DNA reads TGTGCCACCAGCAGAGCAGGGTTGGAGACCCAGTACTTC. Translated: CATSRAGLETQYF.

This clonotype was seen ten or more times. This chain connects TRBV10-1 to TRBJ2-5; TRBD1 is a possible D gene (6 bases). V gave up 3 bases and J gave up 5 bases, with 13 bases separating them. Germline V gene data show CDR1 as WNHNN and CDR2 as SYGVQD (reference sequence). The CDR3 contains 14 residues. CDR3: CASSDSQGIETQYF. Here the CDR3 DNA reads TGCGCCAGCAGTGATTCCCAGGGGATCGAGACCCAGTACTTC.

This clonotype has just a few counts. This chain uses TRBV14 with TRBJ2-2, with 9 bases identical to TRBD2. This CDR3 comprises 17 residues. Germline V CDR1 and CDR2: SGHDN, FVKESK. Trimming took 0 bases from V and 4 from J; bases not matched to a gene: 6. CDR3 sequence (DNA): TGTGCCAGCAGCCAAGACAGACTAGCGGTGTTCACCGGGGAGCTGTTTTTT. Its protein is CASSQDRLAVFTGELFF.

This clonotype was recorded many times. CDR3 coding DNA: TGTGCCAGCAGCCCGACGGGTGAAGCCTACGAGCAGTACTTC. It encodes CASSPTGEAYEQYF. The genes are TRBV3-1 and TRBJ2-7; D gene ambiguous. This CDR3 spans 14 amino acids. Trimming pared 4 bases from V and 2 bases from J, leaving 12 bases between. CDR1 LGHDT and CDR2 YNNKEL come from the germline V gene (reference sequence).

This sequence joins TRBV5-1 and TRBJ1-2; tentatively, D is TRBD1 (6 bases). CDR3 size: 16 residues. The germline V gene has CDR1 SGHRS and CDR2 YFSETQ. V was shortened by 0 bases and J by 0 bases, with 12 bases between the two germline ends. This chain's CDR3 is CASSLADRTANYGYTF. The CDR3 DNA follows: TGCGCCAGCAGCTTGGCCGACAGGACAGCTAACTATGGCTACACCTTC.

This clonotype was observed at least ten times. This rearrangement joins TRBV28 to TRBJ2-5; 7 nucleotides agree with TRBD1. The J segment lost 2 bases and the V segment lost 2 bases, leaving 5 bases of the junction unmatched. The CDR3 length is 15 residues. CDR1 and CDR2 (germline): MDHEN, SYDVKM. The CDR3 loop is CASSLRWDSQETQYF. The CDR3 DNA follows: TGTGCCAGCAGTTTACGCTGGGACAGTCAAGAGACCCAGTACTTC.

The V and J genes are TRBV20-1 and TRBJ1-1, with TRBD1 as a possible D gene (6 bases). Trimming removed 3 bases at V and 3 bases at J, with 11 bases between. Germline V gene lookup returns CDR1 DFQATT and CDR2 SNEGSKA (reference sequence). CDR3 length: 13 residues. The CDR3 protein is CSASNRADTEAFF. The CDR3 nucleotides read TGCAGTGCTAGCAACAGGGCTGACACTGAAGCTTTCTTT.

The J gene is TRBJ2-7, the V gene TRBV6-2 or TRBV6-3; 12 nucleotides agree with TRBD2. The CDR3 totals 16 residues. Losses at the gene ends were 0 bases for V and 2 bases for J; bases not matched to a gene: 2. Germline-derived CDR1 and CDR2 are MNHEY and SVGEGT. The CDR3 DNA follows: TGTGCCAGCAGTTACTCGACTAGCGGGAGCCCCTACGAGCAGTACTTC. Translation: CASSYSTSGSPYEQYF.

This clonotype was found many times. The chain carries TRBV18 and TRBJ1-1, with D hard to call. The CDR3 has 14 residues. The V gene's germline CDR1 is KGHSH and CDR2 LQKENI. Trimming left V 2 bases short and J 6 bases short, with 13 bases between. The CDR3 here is CASSPTSGSAEAFF. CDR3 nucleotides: TGTGCCAGCTCACCAACCTCCGGGAGCGCTGAAGCTTTCTTT.

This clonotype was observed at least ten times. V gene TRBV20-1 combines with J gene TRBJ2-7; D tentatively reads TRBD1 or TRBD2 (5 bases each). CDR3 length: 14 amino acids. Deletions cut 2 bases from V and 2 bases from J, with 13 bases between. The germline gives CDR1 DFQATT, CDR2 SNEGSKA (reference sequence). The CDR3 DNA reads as TGCAGTGCTAGACTCCGGGACCCAACCTACGAGCAGTACTTC. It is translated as CSARLRDPTYEQYF.

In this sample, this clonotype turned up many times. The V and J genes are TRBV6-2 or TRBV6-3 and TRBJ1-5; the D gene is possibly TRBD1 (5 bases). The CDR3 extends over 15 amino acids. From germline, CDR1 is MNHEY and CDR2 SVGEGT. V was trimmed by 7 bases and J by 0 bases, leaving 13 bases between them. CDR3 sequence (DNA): TGTGCCAGCACCCCTTGGGGGAATAGCAATCAGCCCCAGCATTTT. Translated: CASTPWGNSNQPQHF.

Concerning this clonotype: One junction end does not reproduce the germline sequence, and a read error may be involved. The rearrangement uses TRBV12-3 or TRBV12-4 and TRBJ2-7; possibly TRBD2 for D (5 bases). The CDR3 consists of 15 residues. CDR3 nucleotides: TGTGCCAGCAGTTTAGGCGGGCGGGCCGCCTACGGGCAGTACTTC. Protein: CASSLGGRAAYGQYF.

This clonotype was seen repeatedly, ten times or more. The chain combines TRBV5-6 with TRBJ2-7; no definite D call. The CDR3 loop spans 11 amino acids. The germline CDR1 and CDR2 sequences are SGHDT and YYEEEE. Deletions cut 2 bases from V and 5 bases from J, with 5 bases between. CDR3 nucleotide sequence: TGTGCCAGCAGCTTTTGGGACGAGCAGTACTTC. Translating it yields CASSFWDEQYF.

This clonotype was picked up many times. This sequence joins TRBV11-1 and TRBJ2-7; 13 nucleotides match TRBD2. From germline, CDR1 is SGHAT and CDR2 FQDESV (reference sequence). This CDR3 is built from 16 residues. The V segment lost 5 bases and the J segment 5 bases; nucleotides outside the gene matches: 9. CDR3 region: CASSLPGLAGLNEQYF. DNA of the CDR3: TGTGCCAGCAGCCTGCCGGGACTAGCGGGACTAAACGAGCAGTACTTC.

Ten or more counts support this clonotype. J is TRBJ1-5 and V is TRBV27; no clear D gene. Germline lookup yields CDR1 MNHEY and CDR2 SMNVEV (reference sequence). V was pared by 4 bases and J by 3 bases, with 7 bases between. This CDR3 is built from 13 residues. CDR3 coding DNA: TGTGCCAGCAGTTACGCAAACAATCAGCCCCAGCATTTT. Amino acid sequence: CASSYANNQPQHF.

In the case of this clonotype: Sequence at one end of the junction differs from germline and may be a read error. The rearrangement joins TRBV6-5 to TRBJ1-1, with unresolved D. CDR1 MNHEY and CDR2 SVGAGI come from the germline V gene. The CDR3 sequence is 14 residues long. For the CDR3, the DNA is TGTGCCACCAGTTACGGACGGATGAACACTGAAGCTTTCTTT. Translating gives CATSYGRMNTEAFF.

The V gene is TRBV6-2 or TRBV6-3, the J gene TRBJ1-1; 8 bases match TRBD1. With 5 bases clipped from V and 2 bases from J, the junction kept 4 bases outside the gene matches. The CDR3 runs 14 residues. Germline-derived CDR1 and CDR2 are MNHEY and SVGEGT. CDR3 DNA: TGTGCCAGCAGTGGACAGGGCCCCAACACTGAAGCTTTCTTT. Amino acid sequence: CASSGQGPNTEAFF.

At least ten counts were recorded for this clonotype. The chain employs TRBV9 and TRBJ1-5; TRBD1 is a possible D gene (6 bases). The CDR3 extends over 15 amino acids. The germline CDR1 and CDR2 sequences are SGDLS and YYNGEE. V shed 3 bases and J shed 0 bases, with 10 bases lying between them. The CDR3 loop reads CASSDGGNSNQPQHF. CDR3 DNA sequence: TGTGCCAGCAGCGATGGGGGCAATAGCAATCAGCCCCAGCATTTT.

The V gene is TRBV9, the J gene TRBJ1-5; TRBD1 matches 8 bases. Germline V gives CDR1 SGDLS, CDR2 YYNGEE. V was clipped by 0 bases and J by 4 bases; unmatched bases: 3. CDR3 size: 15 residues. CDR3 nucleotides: TGTGCCAGCAGCGTAGCAGGGGGCTTTAATCAGCCCCAGCATTTT. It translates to CASSVAGGFNQPQHF.